The following is a TCR beta chain sequence with its context. The entry originates in a study of T cells after somatic rescue of genetic block. Clones were read by immunoSEQ multiplex PCR, and TCRdb kept only the in-frame ones, dropping some. The repertoire has roughly 110,000 clones, just over 90% of them found once; the top ten carry 1.4% to 1.5%. V lost 0 bases and J 5 bases, leaving 14 bases between the germline ends. CDR1 LGHNA and CDR2 YSLEER come from the germline V gene. The CDR3 contains 15 residues. Sequencing was carried out using peripheral blood mononuclear cells (PBMCs). The chain joins TRBV4-3 to TRBJ2-7; D gene ambiguous. This TCR was sampled from a woman between 18 and 30 years old. The CDR3 sequence is CASSQEETSNDEQYF. In DNA, the CDR3 is TGCGCCAGCAGCCAAGAAGAGACCAGCAATGACGAGCAGTACTTC.